This T cell receptor (beta chain) was found in a study of blood T cell repertoires in COVID-19. Whole-study context: T cells, B-cell-depleted T cells, or PBMCs supplied cDNA or gDNA.

This CDR3 has 14 residues. The germline gives CDR1 LNHDA, CDR2 SQIVND (reference sequence). The V and J ends lost 4 bases and 8 bases, in that order; junction bases with no gene match: 9. Produced via immunoSEQ multiplex PCR; TCRdb's table is partial and in-frame only. The sample gives tens of thousands of clones, around 89% of which show up once; 0.95% to 1.5% is in the top ten. The sample comprised peripheral blood. The chain employs TRBV19 and TRBJ1-2; 8 positions agree with TRBD1. The sequence was collected from a woman aged 55-70 years with acute or convalescent COVID-19. The CDR3 spells CASSTGGAGLGYTF. CDR3 nucleotide sequence: TGTGCCAGTAGTACAGGGGGCGCAGGCTTGGGCTACACCTTC. Using reference TRBV19 and TRBJ1-2 for the parts outside the CDR3, the full variable domain is DGGITQSPKYLFRKEGQNVTLSCEQNLNHDAMYWYRQDPGQGLRLIYYSQIVNDFQKGDIAEGYSVSREKKESFPLTVTSAQKNPTAFYLCASSTGGAGLGYTFGSGTRLTVV.